This T cell receptor (beta chain) was recovered during a study of T cells in Graves' hyperthyroidism and ophthalmopathy. Study-level information: Staff took peripheral blood when the initial diagnosis was made, before any treatment began.

PBMCs came from 7.5 to 10 ml fresh peripheral blood. CDR1 SGHAT and CDR2 FQNNGV come from the germline V gene. V shed 5 bases and J shed 10 bases, with 8 bases lying between them. The CDR3 is 11 residues long. RNA transcripts gave rise to amplified TCR beta CDR3 regions. First-round RT-PCR of the TCR CDR3 relied on the HTBI primer set. TCRdb analysed the multiplex PCR reads with MiXCR anew, one entry per CDR3 protein. The table records hundreds of thousands of distinct CDR3 sequences, approximately 13% of them present only once. The sample holds many counts of this clonotype. Sequencing was done on a sample of blood. The chain joins TRBV11-2 to TRBJ2-2, with a possible D match to TRBD2 (6 bases). The TCR originated in a woman aged 25 to 39 with Graves' hyperthyroidism. The CDR3 loop reads CASSREEELFF. Written as DNA, the CDR3 is TGTGCCAGCAGCAGGGAGGAGGAGCTGTTTTTT. The entire variable domain, with the rest obtained from reference TRBV11-2 and TRBJ2-2, is as follows: EAGVAQSPRYKIIEKRQSVAFWCNPISGHATLYWYQQILGQGPKLLIQFQNNGVVDDSQLPKDRFSAERLKGVDSTLKIQPAKLEDSAVYLCASSREEELFFGEGSRLTVL.